These T cell receptor beta chains were read from a single sample in a study of T cell responses to AZD1222 COVID-19 vaccine. Repertoires were generated with immunoSEQ multiplex PCR, while TCRdb's copy carries only in-frame clones and drops some. The sample contains some 90,000 clones, 70% to 90% of which appear only once. Sequencing was performed on peripheral blood, taken on day 0 of AZD1222 vaccination. The receptors shown here come from an adult in good health. The CDR3 runs from the conserved cysteine through the conserved F or W. The D gene is left open where the match is weak. Some rows mark clone size as missing; the rest say once, few, many or name a class of expanded clone.

TRBJ1-5,.,TRBV27,.,15,CASRGGTASNQPQHF,TGTGCCAGCAGGGGCGGAACGGCGAGCAATCAGCCCCAGCATTTT
TRBJ1-4,.,TRBV15,.,16,CATSRDFTPTNEKLFF,TGTGCCACCAGCAGAGATTTCACACCAACTAATGAAAAACTGTTTTTT
TRBJ2-3,.,TRBV5-1,once,12,CASSQYTDTQYF,TGCGCCAGCAGCCAATACACAGATACGCAGTATTTT
TRBJ1-1,.,TRBV6-5,.,16,CASSYSHSHKNTEAFF,TGTGCCAGCAGTTACTCCCACAGTCATAAGAACACTGAAGCTTTCTTT
TRBJ2-1,.,TRBV4-3,.,17,CASSQASSRPPYNEQFF,TGCGCCAGCAGCCAGGCCTCAAGCCGGCCTCCCTACAATGAGCAGTTCTTC
TRBJ2-7,.,TRBV7-2,.,15,CASSEIGRVAYEQYF,TGTGCCAGCAGCGAGATCGGACGGGTAGCCTACGAGCAGTACTTC
TRBJ1-4,TRBD1,TRBV4-3,.,14,CASSHLGTERKLFF,TGCGCCAGCAGCCACCTAGGGACAGAACGAAAACTGTTTTTT
TRBJ2-5,TRBD1,TRBV3-1/TRBV3-2,.,13,CATLEQGEETQYF,TGTGCCACTCTGGAACAGGGGGAAGAGACCCAGTACTTC
TRBJ1-1,.,TRBV4-3,.,14,CASSQADRRTEAFF,TGCGCCAGCAGCCAAGCCGACAGGAGGACTGAAGCTTTCTTT
TRBJ2-7,.,TRBV9,.,15,CASSVASTSSYEQYF,TGTGCCAGCAGCGTAGCATCTACCTCCTCCTACGAGCAGTACTTC
TRBJ1-5,.,TRBV18,.,16,CASSYQGGEGNQPQHF,TGTGCCAGCTCATACCAGGGTGGGGAAGGCAATCAGCCCCAGCATTTT
TRBJ2-5,.,TRBV4-2,few,14,CASSQEAGRGTQYF,TGTGCCAGCAGCCAAGAAGCAGGCCGCGGGACCCAGTACTTC
TRBJ1-2,TRBD1,TRBV5-1,.,15,CASSNERQGTSGYTF,TGCGCCAGCAGCAATGAACGACAGGGGACTTCTGGCTACACCTTC
TRBJ1-2,.,TRBV6-1,.,15,CASSEGPRGDYGYTF,TGTGCCAGCAGTGAAGGGCCGAGGGGGGACTATGGCTACACCTTC
TRBJ2-7,.,TRBV7-9,.,15,CASSLRAGGLAEQYF,TGTGCCAGCAGCTTACGGGCCGGGGGTTTGGCCGAGCAGTACTTC
TRBJ1-5,.,TRBV18,.,14,CASSQRDNNQPQHF,TGTGCCAGCTCACAGAGGGACAACAATCAGCCCCAGCATTTT
TRBJ2-5,TRBD2,TRBV6-2/TRBV6-3,.,17,CASSYEGRGLAGGTQYF,TGTGCCAGCAGTTACGAGGGCAGAGGACTAGCGGGAGGGACCCAGTACTTC
TRBJ2-7,.,TRBV11-2,.,14,CASSPGPAGGEQYF,TGTGCCAGCAGCCCTGGACCCGCGGGTGGCGAGCAGTACTTC
TRBJ2-2,TRBD2,TRBV10-3,.,17,CAISDLGGAVSSGELFF,TGTGCCATCAGTGACCTCGGGGGGGCCGTAAGTTCCGGGGAGCTGTTTTTT
TRBJ1-4,.,TRBV5-5,.,15,CASSPRQSTNEKLFF,TGTGCCAGCAGCCCCCGGCAGTCAACTAATGAAAAACTGTTTTTT
TRBJ2-1,.,TRBV10-3,.,14,CATDRGGLWNEQFF,TGTGCCACCGACAGGGGAGGGCTTTGGAATGAGCAGTTCTTC
TRBJ1-2,.,TRBV6-5,.,13,CASGKTNNYGYTF,TGTGCCAGCGGAAAGACAAATAACTATGGCTACACCTTC
TRBJ2-6,.,TRBV19,.,19,CASSIASGNTPAGANVLTF,TGTGCCAGTAGTATAGCCTCCGGGAACACACCCGCAGGGGCCAACGTCCTGACTTTC
TRBJ2-2,.,TRBV15,.,14,CATSRDTGAGELFF,TGTGCCACCAGCAGAGATACTGGAGCCGGGGAGCTGTTTTTT
TRBJ1-4,.,TRBV19,once,15,CATASFGGPHEKLFF,TGTGCCACCGCGAGTTTCGGGGGGCCGCATGAAAAACTGTTTTTT
TRBJ2-1,TRBD2,TRBV4-2,.,16,CASSPLAGADYNEQFF,TGTGCCAGCAGTCCACTAGCGGGAGCGGACTACAATGAGCAGTTCTTC
TRBJ2-2,TRBD2,TRBV4-3,.,15,CATSPSGAFTGELFF,TGCGCCACCTCACCGAGCGGGGCATTCACCGGGGAGCTGTTTTTT
TRBJ2-7,TRBD1,TRBV15,.,15,CATSRGGTGAYEQYF,TGTGCCACCAGCAGAGGGGGGACAGGGGCCTACGAGCAGTACTTC
TRBJ1-4,.,TRBV2,.,13,CASSGPYGEKLFF,TGTGCCAGCAGTGGTCCGTACGGTGAAAAACTGTTTTTT
TRBJ1-5,TRBD1,TRBV2,.,14,CASSLQGAGEPQHF,TGTGCCAGCAGTCTACAGGGGGCTGGGGAGCCCCAGCATTTT
TRBJ1-2,.,TRBV12-5,once,12,CASGPGSHGYTF,TGTGCTAGTGGACCGGGTAGTCATGGCTACACCTTC
TRBJ1-2,.,TRBV6-5,once,12,CASIQGNYGYTF,TGTGCCAGCATTCAGGGAAACTATGGCTACACCTTC
TRBJ2-3,TRBD2,TRBV6-5,.,13,CASTREGTDTQYF,TGTGCCAGCACGCGGGAGGGCACAGATACGCAGTATTTT
TRBJ1-2,.,TRBV3-1/TRBV3-2,.,12,CASSTGPMGYTF,TGTGCCAGCAGCACAGGCCCAATGGGCTACACCTTC
TRBJ1-4,.,TRBV3-1/TRBV3-2,.,16,CASSQDPGSTNEKLFF,TGTGCCAGCAGCCAAGATCCAGGGTCCACTAATGAAAAACTGTTTTTT
TRBJ1-6,TRBD1,TRBV18,.,14,CASSPTGEDSPLHF,TGTGCCAGCTCACCAACAGGGGAGGATTCACCCCTCCACTTT
TRBJ2-2,TRBD2,TRBV4-1,.,17,CASSLIGGRANTGELFF,TGCGCCAGCAGCCTCATCGGGGGGAGGGCGAACACCGGGGAGCTGTTTTTT
TRBJ1-2,.,TRBV18,.,16,CASSLWSGATGYGYTF,TGTGCCAGCTCACTTTGGTCAGGGGCCACGGGCTATGGCTACACCTTC
TRBJ2-5,.,TRBV18,.,11,CASSPEETQYF,TGTGCCAGCTCACCCGAAGAGACCCAGTACTTC
TRBJ2-7,TRBD1,TRBV4-2,.,15,CASSQLQGVQSEQYF,TGTGCCAGCAGCCAACTACAGGGGGTGCAGAGCGAGCAGTACTTC
TRBJ2-1,.,TRBV25-1,once,15,CASSDPGSNYNEQFF,TGTGCCAGCAGTGACCCAGGGAGTAACTACAATGAGCAGTTCTTC
TRBJ1-3,.,TRBV7-9,.,13,CASSITVLDTIYF,TGTGCCAGCAGCATCACAGTGTTGGACACCATATATTTT